The 28 T cell receptor beta chains below were found in one sample sequenced in a study of blood T cells in healthy people across ages. A second about 7 to 11 cycle PCR used barcoded and J-beta primers. Each CDR3 protein gets one entry after TCRdb re-called the 5' RACE reads with MiXCR. The profile shows about 640,000 distinct CDR3 sequences, approximately 59% of them singletons. Source material: blood. Receptors originate from a man aged 60 to 69 in good health.

This clonotype came up a few times. The V and J genes are TRBV6-5 and TRBJ2-7, with TRBD1 identical over 8 bases. Near its end, the DNA agrees better with TRBJ2-5, so the J call may be wrong. Germline lookup yields CDR1 MNHEY and CDR2 SVGAGI. There are 14 residues in the CDR3. Here the CDR3 DNA reads TGTGCCAGCGCAGGGGGCCTCTCCAGGGAGACCCAGTACTTC. Protein sequence: CASAGGLSRETQYF.

CDR3 coding DNA: TGTGCCAGCAGCTTAGCTCGGGGGGCTTACAATGAGCAGTTCTTC. It yields the protein CASSLARGAYNEQFF. The J gene is TRBJ2-1, the V gene TRBV7-2, with D possibly TRBD2 on 7 matching bases. V lost 0 bases and J 4 bases, leaving 10 bases between the germline ends. The CDR3 has 15 amino acids. Looked up from germline, CDR1 is SGHTA and CDR2 is FQGNSA. The full variable domain, its missing parts supplied by reference TRBV7-2 and TRBJ2-1, is GAGVSQSPSNKVTEKGKDVELRCDPISGHTALYWYRQSLGQGLEFLIYFQGNSAPDKSGLPSDRFSAERTGGSVSTLTIQRTQQEDSAVYLCASSLARGAYNEQFFGPGTRLTVL.

This clonotype was observed a handful of times. The chain employs TRBV20-1 and TRBJ1-5; maybe TRBD1 (6 bases). The CDR3 runs 16 residues. Germline V gene sequence: CDR1 DFQATT, CDR2 SNEGSKA (reference sequence). V was cut by 5 bases and J by 1 base, with 18 bases left in between. CDR3 in amino acids: CSAARVGGQSNQPQHF. In DNA, the CDR3 is TGCAGTGCTGCCCGGGTCGGGGGCCAGAGCAATCAGCCCCAGCATTTT.

This clonotype was seen once. The chain carries TRBV6-5 and TRBJ2-1; D is ambiguous. The CDR3 loop spans 16 amino acids. CDR1 is MNHEY, CDR2 SVGAGI, per germline. V shed 0 bases and J shed 7 bases, with 16 bases lying between them. The CDR3 reads CASSYSDRVGPNEQFF. CDR3 DNA: TGTGCCAGCAGTTACTCGGATAGGGTTGGGCCTAATGAGCAGTTCTTC.

The chain has TRBV4-2 and TRBJ2-7; 10 bases line up with TRBD2. This CDR3 is built from 19 residues. Germline V lookup: CDR1 LGHNA, CDR2 YNFKEQ. V gave up 1 base and J gave up 2 bases; unmatched junction bases: 14. The CDR3 sequence is CASSQVPGPSGSPPYEQYF. CDR3 in DNA: TGTGCCAGCAGCCAAGTTCCCGGGCCTAGCGGGAGTCCTCCCTACGAGCAGTACTTC.

This clonotype was seen only once. The V call is TRBV11-2, the J call TRBJ2-3; D ambiguous. CDR1 and CDR2 (germline): SGHAT, FQNNGV. The CDR3 extends over 14 amino acids. V was pared by 7 bases and J by 2 bases, with 13 bases between. CDR3 bases: TGTGCCAGCAACTCCGGACGGTTCACAGATACGCAGTATTTT. This gives the protein CASNSGRFTDTQYF.

The chain recombines TRBV7-2 with TRBJ2-7, with 10 bases lining up with TRBD1. CDR3 length equals 15 residues. Germline V gene sequence: CDR1 SGHTA, CDR2 FQGNSA. The ends lost 5 bases at V and 5 bases at J; junction bases unmatched: 9. The CDR3 here is CASSTLTGGIDEQYF. The CDR3, as DNA: TGTGCCAGCAGCACCCTGACAGGGGGCATAGACGAGCAGTACTTC. The full variable domain, its missing parts supplied by reference TRBV7-2 and TRBJ2-7, is GAGVSQSPSNKVTEKGKDVELRCDPISGHTALYWYRQSLGQGLEFLIYFQGNSAPDKSGLPSDRFSAERTGGSVSTLTIQRTQQEDSAVYLCASSTLTGGIDEQYFGPGTRLTVT.

This chain joins TRBV6-1 and TRBJ2-5, with D maybe TRBD1 (5 bases). The CDR3 runs to 16 residues. Germline assignment: CDR1 MNHNS and CDR2 SASEGT. Trimming removed 8 bases from V and 1 base from J, with 20 bases in between. The CDR3 here is CASGTPWGRPQETQYF. DNA for the CDR3: TGTGCCAGCGGAACGCCTTGGGGCAGGCCCCAAGAGACCCAGTACTTC.

This clonotype is judged medium-sized (0.01 to 0.1%). The chain employs TRBV5-1 and TRBJ2-1; 10 bases line up with TRBD1. The CDR3 spans 15 residues. After removal of 4 bases from V and 5 bases from J, the junction contained 6 bases not matched to a gene. Germline V gene sequence: CDR1 SGHRS, CDR2 YFSETQ. Here the CDR3 DNA reads TGCGCCAGCAGCGTCGGGACAGGGGAGCACAATGAGCAGTTCTTC. Amino acid sequence: CASSVGTGEHNEQFF. The whole variable domain, filled in from reference TRBV5-1 and TRBJ2-1, reads KAGVTQTPRYLIKTRGQQVTLSCSPISGHRSVSWYQQTPGQGLQFLFEYFSETQRNKGNFPGRFSGRQFSNSRSEMNVSTLELGDSALYLCASSVGTGEHNEQFFGPGTRLTVL.

V gene TRBV2 combines with J gene TRBJ2-7, with D maybe TRBD1 (5 bases). The CDR3 length is 13 residues. V shed 0 bases and J shed 6 bases, with 9 bases lying between them. CDR1 SNHLY and CDR2 FYNNEI come from the germline V gene. DNA of the CDR3: TGTGCCAGCAGTGAAGCGCGTAGGGGCGAGCAGTACTTC. Translation: CASSEARRGEQYF. The whole variable domain, remainder taken from reference TRBV2 and TRBJ2-7, is EPEVTQTPSHQVTQMGQEVILRCVPISNHLYFYWYRQILGQKVEFLVSFYNNEISEKSEIFDDQFSVERPDGSNFTLKIRSTKLEDSAMYFCASSEARRGEQYFGPGTRLTVT.

The chain employs TRBV20-1 and TRBJ2-5; 8 bases match TRBD1. V shed 6 bases and J 0 bases; nucleotides not matched to a gene: 15. CDR1 DFQATT and CDR2 SNEGSKA come from the germline V gene (reference sequence). This CDR3 is 17 amino acids long. This chain's CDR3 is CSAPDSRTGMYQETQYF. The CDR3 bases are TGCAGTGCCCCGGATAGCAGGACAGGGATGTACCAAGAGACCCAGTACTTC.

This clonotype turned up a few times. This sequence joins TRBV7-9 and TRBJ2-7, with D maybe TRBD1 (5 bases). CDR3 size: 13 residues. Trimming pared 5 bases from V and 1 base from J, leaving 9 bases between. Germline assignment: CDR1 SEHNR and CDR2 FQNEAQ (reference sequence). This CDR3 reads CASSPKGSYEQYF. Written as DNA, the CDR3 is TGTGCCAGCAGCCCAAAGGGGTCCTACGAGCAGTACTTC. Full variable domain (rest looked up from reference TRBV7-9 and TRBJ2-7): DTGVSQNPRHKITKRGQNVTFRCDPISEHNRLYWYRQTLGQGPEFLTYFQNEAQLEKSRLLSDRFSAERPKGSFSTLEIQRTEQGDSAMYLCASSPKGSYEQYFGPGTRLTVT.

This chain links TRBV4-1 with TRBJ2-3; no clear D. The CDR3 has 13 amino acids. Trimming left V 4 bases short and J 4 bases short, with 9 bases between. Looked up from germline, CDR1 is MGHRA and CDR2 is YSYEKL. CDR3 amino acids: CASSPLDPDTQYF. CDR3 DNA sequence: TGCGCCAGCAGCCCTCTCGATCCAGATACGCAGTATTTT.

This clonotype was found a few times. In nucleotides, the CDR3 is TGTGCCAGCAACAAAGGGTCTGGGGATGGCTACACCTTC. It translates to CASNKGSGDGYTF. The chain joins TRBV21-1 to TRBJ1-2. TRBV21-1 is given as a pseudogene. The CDR3 covers 13 residues.

This chain's CDR3 is CSASGVLAGGPVSTDTQYF. CDR3 DNA sequence: TGCAGTGCTAGTGGGGTACTAGCGGGGGGTCCTGTAAGCACAGATACGCAGTATTTT. This chain links TRBV20-1 with TRBJ2-3; TRBD2 agrees at 12 bases. V dropped 3 bases and J dropped 0; count of bases not matched to a gene: 13. The V gene's germline CDR1 is DFQATT and CDR2 SNEGSKA (reference sequence). The CDR3 length is 19 residues.

On this clonotype: This could be a read error, since a much larger clone is one nucleotide away. The chain has TRBV4-2 and TRBJ2-7; no definite D call. The J call is doubtful: the DNA matches TRBJ2-1 better. CDR1 and CDR2 from the germline V gene are LGHNA and YNFKEQ. This CDR3 is built from 14 residues. The CDR3 is CASSRQTELGEQFF. In DNA, the CDR3 is TGTGCCAGCAGCCGACAAACAGAGCTCGGGGAGCAGTTCTTC.

V usage is TRBV3-1 and J usage is TRBJ2-5; a possible D gene is TRBD1 (8 bases). With 8 bases removed from V and 3 bases from J, the gap between germline ends came to 16 bases. CDR1 LGHDT and CDR2 YNNKEL come from the germline V gene (reference sequence). CDR3 size: 14 residues. As DNA, the CDR3 is TGTGCCAGCTCCAACAGGGGGGGCAAAGAGACCCAGTACTTC. This encodes CASSNRGGKETQYF.

V and J are TRBV24-1 and TRBJ1-1; D not resolved. Germline V CDR1 and CDR2: KGHDR, SFDVKD. V was clipped by 3 bases and J by 9 bases, with 13 bases between them. This CDR3 contains 13 residues. Here the CDR3 DNA reads TGTGCCACCAGTGATGGCCGTCGTGAGCAAGCTTTCTTT. Its protein is CATSDGRREQAFF.

A remark on this clonotype: One junction end does not reproduce the germline sequence, and a read error may be involved. V gene TRBV10-3 combines with J gene TRBJ1-2; perhaps TRBD1 as D (5 bases). Germline CDR1 and CDR2: ENHRY and SYGVKD. CDR3 length: 14 residues. CDR3 bases: TGTGCCACCAGTGAGCCCTCTAGGGGACCTGGCTACACCTTC. Translating it yields CATSEPSRGPGYTF.

The count of this clonotype is one. The junction does not match germline at one end; this may be a read error. V gene TRBV3-1 combines with J gene TRBJ1-2; D may be TRBD1 (6 bases). CDR1 and CDR2 from the germline V gene are LGHDT and YNNKEL (reference sequence). The CDR3 sequence is 14 residues long. Here the CDR3 reads CASRQGGWAAGYTF. CDR3 in DNA: TGTGCCAGCAGACAAGGGGGATGGGCAGCTGGCTACACCTTC. Together with reference TRBV3-1 and TRBJ1-2, the CDR3 gives the full variable domain: DTAVSQTPKYLVTQMGNDKSIKCEQNLGHDTMYWYKQDSKKFLKIMFSYNNKELIINETVPNRFSPKSPDKAHLNLHINSLELGDSAVYFCASRQGGWAAGYTFGSGTRLTVV.

This clonotype turned up a few times. The chain combines TRBV7-2 with TRBJ2-1; TRBD2 aligns across 8 bases. Germline V gives CDR1 SGHTA, CDR2 FQGNSA. The V segment lost 2 bases and the J segment 2 bases; nucleotides outside the gene matches: 5. The CDR3 is made up of 16 amino acids. The CDR3 spells CASSLRAGGTYNEQFF. DNA for the CDR3: TGTGCCAGCAGCTTAAGGGCGGGGGGTACCTACAATGAGCAGTTCTTC.

The rearrangement joins TRBV6-2 or TRBV6-3 to TRBJ1-2; D is unclear. V gave up 4 bases and J gave up 7 bases, with 13 bases separating them. Germline-derived CDR1 and CDR2 are MNHEY and SVGEGT. This CDR3 region has 13 residues. The CDR3 DNA is TGTGCCAGCAGTTGGGCTCCGGGAAGTGGCTACACCTTC. Translating gives CASSWAPGSGYTF.

This chain joins TRBV20-1 and TRBJ2-1; D is perhaps TRBD2 (6 bases). V shed 0 bases and J shed 4 bases, with 13 bases lying between them. CDR3 length: 15 residues. Per germline, CDR1 DFQATT and CDR2 SNEGSKA (reference sequence). The CDR3 coding sequence is TGCAGTGCTAGAGAATTGCGGGGTGGGTACAATGAGCAGTTCTTC. Amino acid sequence: CSARELRGGYNEQFF.

This sequence joins TRBV4-1 and TRBJ2-1; TRBD2 matches 9 bases. Germline V gene lookup returns CDR1 MGHRA and CDR2 YSYEKL. With V trimmed by 1 base and J by 9 bases, 7 bases remained unmatched. This CDR3 spans 15 amino acids. This chain's CDR3 is CASSQGALAGTEQFF. CDR3 DNA: TGCGCCAGCAGCCAAGGGGCTCTAGCGGGGACTGAGCAGTTCTTC.

This chain links TRBV2 with TRBJ2-4, with 7 positions matching TRBD1. The better agreement between TRBJ2-7 and the DNA end casts doubt on the J call. The CDR3 has 14 residues. The V gene's germline CDR1 is SNHLY and CDR2 FYNNEI. CDR3 loop: CASSRTTGSYEQYF. For the CDR3, the DNA is TGTGCCAGCAGCAGAACGACAGGGTCCTACGAGCAGTACTTC.

The J gene is TRBJ1-2, the V gene TRBV6-1; D is uncertain. CDR3 length: 13 residues. Trimming removed 2 bases from V and 8 bases from J, with 12 bases in between. Germline values: CDR1 MNHNS, CDR2 SASEGT. This CDR3 is CASSEKTIQGYTF. Here the CDR3 DNA reads TGTGCCAGCAGTGAAAAGACCATTCAGGGCTACACCTTC.

This clonotype was observed a few times. The V call is TRBV21-1, the J call TRBJ2-1. TRBV21-1 is termed a pseudogene. The CDR3 totals 12 residues. The CDR3 loop is CASSTREDEQFF. The CDR3 DNA is TGTGCCAGCAGCACCCGAGAGGATGAGCAGTTCTTC.

The rearrangement joins TRBV6-6 to TRBJ2-7; a possible D gene is TRBD1 (5 bases). The J call may not be correct, given that the DNA end is closer to TRBJ2-5. The CDR3 runs to 14 residues. Germline V gene lookup returns CDR1 MNHNY and CDR2 SVGAGI (reference sequence). The CDR3 reads CASSYPPQGETQYF. The CDR3 region has the DNA TGTGCCAGCAGTTACCCGCCGCAGGGAGAGACCCAGTACTTC.